The present T cell receptor (beta chain) was sequenced within a study of T-cell memory formation after mild COVID-19. The CDR3 spans 13 residues. Trimming removed 4 bases from V and 8 bases from J, with 9 bases in between. The germline gives CDR1 SNHLY, CDR2 FYNNEI. MiXCR, applied by TCRdb to the 5' RACE reads, yields one record per CDR3 protein. The table has 300,000 to 400,000 distinct CDR3 sequences, approximately 16% seen once. The chain has TRBV2 and TRBJ1-6, with D unclear. The sequence derives from a man aged 18 to 35 who had mild COVID-19 (a few samples of this study predate the infection). Cell type and time point are not known. The sequencing sample was made of PBMCs or a T cell subset sorted from them (not recorded which). CDR3: CASSASPDSPLHF. The CDR3 coding sequence is TGTGCCAGCAGTGCTTCTCCTGATTCACCCCTCCACTTT.